The table lists the clone carrying this TCR beta chain with a few counts. The CDR3 spans 14 residues. V dropped 3 bases and J dropped 1; count of bases not matched to a gene: 2. The germline V gene has CDR1 SGHDN and CDR2 FVKESK. The CDR3 regions of TCR beta were amplified from RNA transcripts. A first-round RT-PCR of the TCR CDR3 used the HTBI primer set. TCRdb called the multiplex PCR reads again in MiXCR, with one record for every CDR3 protein. This table holds roughly 400,000 distinct CDR3 sequences, 15% to 18% found once. The data belong to a study of T cells in Graves' hyperthyroidism and ophthalmopathy. Hyperthyroidism, newly diagnosed and lasting under 2 months, affected patients aged 18 to 65.

V usage is TRBV14 and J usage is TRBJ2-5; 7 nucleotides match TRBD1. The sequenced sample consisted of blood. The sequence came from a woman younger than 30 with Graves' hyperthyroidism that later progressed to Graves' ophthalmopathy. CDR3 sequence (DNA): TGTGCCAGCAGCCAGAGGGGGCGCCAAGAGACCCAGTACTTC. Translation: CASSQRGRQETQYF.